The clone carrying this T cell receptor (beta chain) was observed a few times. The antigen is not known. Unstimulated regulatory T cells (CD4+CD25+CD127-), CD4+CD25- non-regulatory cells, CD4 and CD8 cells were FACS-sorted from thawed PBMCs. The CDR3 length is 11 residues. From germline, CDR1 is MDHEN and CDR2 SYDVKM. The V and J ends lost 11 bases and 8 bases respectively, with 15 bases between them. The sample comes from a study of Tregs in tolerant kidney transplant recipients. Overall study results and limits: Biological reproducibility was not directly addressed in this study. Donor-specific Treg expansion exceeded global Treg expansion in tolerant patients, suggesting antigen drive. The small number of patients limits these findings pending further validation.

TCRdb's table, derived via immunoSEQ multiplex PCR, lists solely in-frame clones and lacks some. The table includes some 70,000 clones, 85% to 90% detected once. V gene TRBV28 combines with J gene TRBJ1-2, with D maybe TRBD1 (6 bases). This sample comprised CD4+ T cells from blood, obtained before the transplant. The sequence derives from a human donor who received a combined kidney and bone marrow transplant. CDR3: CAVMTGRGYTF. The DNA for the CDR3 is TGTGCCGTAATGACAGGACGAGGCTACACCTTC.